This TCR beta chain was found in a study of T-cell reconstitution after alpha-beta-depleted transplantation in children. There are 15 residues in the CDR3. Trimming stripped 3 bases from V and 0 bases from J, with 9 bases between. Germline V gives CDR1 MDHEN, CDR2 SYDVKM. The table lists this clonotype with many counts. This sample's TCRbeta library carried unique molecular identifier barcodes. Each CDR3 protein is one row after TCRdb ran MiXCR on the PCR reads. The table lists a few hundred thousand distinct CDR3 sequences, 10% to 15% of them singletons, with approximately 2.1% in the top ten. The sample was PBMCs, mostly from graft donor cells, taken 360 days after TCRalphabeta/CD19-depleted stem cell transplant. The rearrangement joins TRBV28 to TRBJ2-4; the D is unclear. This clonotype was obtained from a male patient under 18 who had a stem cell transplant for acute myeloid leukemia, so the T cells may come from the graft donor. The CDR3 DNA follows: TGTGCCAGCAGTTTCACAGCTTTAGCCAAAAACATTCAGTACTTC. Amino acids: CASSFTALAKNIQYF.